One sample yielded the 3 T cell receptor beta chains listed below, sequenced in a study of shared clonotypes between healthy human individuals. Naive CD8 cells were CD45RO-negative, positively selected for CCR7, excluding terminally differentiated effector memory CD45RA+ cells. The protocol was immunoSEQ multiplex PCR, while the TCRdb copy is restricted to in-frame clones and leaves out a portion. The sample has 1.5 million to 2.5 million clones; approximately 94% are singletons. The source material was naive CD8+ T cells sorted from blood. Source of these receptors: a man between 18 and 35 years old in good health.

This chain joins TRBV10-1 and TRBJ1-1; D not resolved. There are 17 residues in the CDR3. Germline CDR1 and CDR2: WNHNN and SYGVQD (reference sequence). The V end was cut by 0 bases, the J end by 0 bases, with 14 bases between. The CDR3: CASSESKLGFMNTEAFF. CDR3 coding DNA: TGCGCCAGCAGTGAGTCAAAATTAGGGTTCATGAACACTGAAGCTTTCTTT.

The J gene is TRBJ1-1, the V gene TRBV7-9; D is uncertain. Trimming cost V 5 bases and J 8 bases, with 12 bases left between them. Germline values: CDR1 SEHNR, CDR2 FQNEAQ (reference sequence). The CDR3 covers 12 residues. CDR3 DNA sequence: TGTGCCAGCAGCGCGACAACACGGGAAGCTTTCTTT. The encoded protein is CASSATTREAFF.

The chain uses TRBV7-9 and TRBJ2-3; D uncertain. With 5 bases removed from V and 2 bases from J, the gap between germline ends came to 14 bases. The CDR3 length is 15 residues. Germline CDR1 is SEHNR and CDR2 is FQNEAQ (reference sequence). The CDR3 coding sequence is TGTGCCAGCAGCCCCTATAGCATCTACACAGATACGCAGTATTTT. Protein product: CASSPYSIYTDTQYF. The whole variable domain, remainder taken from reference TRBV7-9 and TRBJ2-3, is DTGVSQNPRHKITKRGQNVTFRCDPISEHNRLYWYRQTLGQGPEFLTYFQNEAQLEKSRLLSDRFSAERPKGSFSTLEIQRTEQGDSAMYLCASSPYSIYTDTQYFGPGTRLTVL.